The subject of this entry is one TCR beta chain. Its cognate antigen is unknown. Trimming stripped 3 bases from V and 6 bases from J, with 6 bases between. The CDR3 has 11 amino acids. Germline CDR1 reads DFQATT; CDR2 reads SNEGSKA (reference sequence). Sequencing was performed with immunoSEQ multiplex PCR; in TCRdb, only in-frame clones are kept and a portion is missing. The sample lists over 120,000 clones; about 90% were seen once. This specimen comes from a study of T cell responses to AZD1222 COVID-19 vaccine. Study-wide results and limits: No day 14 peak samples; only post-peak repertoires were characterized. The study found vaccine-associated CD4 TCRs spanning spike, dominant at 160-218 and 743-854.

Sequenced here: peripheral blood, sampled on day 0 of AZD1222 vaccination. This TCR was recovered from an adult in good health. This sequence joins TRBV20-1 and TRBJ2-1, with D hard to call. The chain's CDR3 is CSARDRNEQFF. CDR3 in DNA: TGCAGTGCTAGGGACCGCAATGAGCAGTTCTTC.